This is a list of T cell receptor beta chains from one sample in a study of graft-versus-host responses after intestinal transplantation. Sequencing was performed with immunoSEQ multiplex PCR; in TCRdb, only in-frame clones are kept and a portion is missing. This repertoire shows under 20,000 clones, approximately 95% found once; its top ten account for over 0.7%. This sample comprised PBMCs, obtained 23 days after intestinal transplant. The source is a human patient who received an intestinal transplant, so some T cells may come from the graft donor. Both conserved end residues are trimmed from each CDR3. Fields, in order: V gene, D gene, J gene, CDR3 protein. D genes are given only for firm matches.

>TRBV2|TRBD1|TRBJ2-2
ASRYGTGTNTGELF
>TRBV6-6|.|TRBJ2-1
ASSYSGSRNEQF
>TRBV9|TRBD1|TRBJ2-7
ASSEGGTGLYEQY
>TRBV5-1|.|TRBJ2-5
ASSNGETQY
>TRBV27|.|TRBJ1-5
ASSFAAVNQPQH
>TRBV28|.|TRBJ2-7
ASSLRGATYEQY
>TRBV28|.|TRBJ1-3
ASSLDGNTIY
>TRBV18|.|TRBJ2-5
ASSPQGTKETQY
>TRBV15|TRBD2|TRBJ2-1
ATSWGLAENEQF
>TRBV4-3|.|TRBJ1-5
ASSQPEGQPQH
>TRBV12-5|.|TRBJ2-7
ASGLAGTYEQY
>TRBV25-1|.|TRBJ2-7
ASSDIGIPYEQY
>TRBV7-9|.|TRBJ2-2
ASSLASTWAGELF
>TRBV27|.|TRBJ2-1
ASSLSAGPSLYNEQF
>TRBV25-1|.|TRBJ1-1
ASSERDNTEAF
>TRBV7-6|.|TRBJ2-6
ASSLRVAGSGANVLT
>TRBV29-1|.|TRBJ1-1
SVEVSAEAF
>TRBV18|.|TRBJ1-1
ASSSRAVNTEAF
>TRBV27|TRBD2|TRBJ2-2
ASSLGTSGRAGELF
>TRBV7-9|.|TRBJ2-5
ASSQSREMVTQY
>TRBV28|TRBD2|TRBJ2-3
ASSLWAGGPGTDTQY
>TRBV28|.|TRBJ2-7
ASSLLRKSYEQY
>TRBV5-6|TRBD2|TRBJ2-7
ASSSTSGSTYEQY
>TRBV7-9|.|TRBJ2-5
ASSLVQTQETQY
>TRBV6-6|.|TRBJ1-1
ASSSLWGASPEAF
>TRBV20-1|.|TRBJ2-1
SGQYNEQF
>TRBV27|.|TRBJ1-4
ASSLRWLGGVNEKLF
>TRBV28|TRBD2|TRBJ2-1
ASSLYRPGGPNNEQF
>TRBV30|.|TRBJ2-3
AGSPGADTQY
>TRBV27|TRBD2|TRBJ2-7
ATRAGASYEQY
>TRBV6-5|.|TRBJ2-2
ASNSRDNTGELF
>TRBV7-8|.|TRBJ2-7
ASSTGNEQY
>TRBV5-4|.|TRBJ1-4
ASSLGVEQGLNEKLF
>TRBV29-1|.|TRBJ1-2
SVGDWGSNYGYT
>TRBV9|.|TRBJ2-6
ASSVASGSGANVLT
>TRBV5-1|TRBD2|TRBJ2-3
ASSSSGRGTDTQY
>TRBV23-1|.|TRBJ1-5
ASSRGGGDQPQH
>TRBV5-6|.|TRBJ2-7
ASSLGLTPDEQY
>TRBV7-9|TRBD1|TRBJ2-7
ASSLIFEGGQGVYEQY
>TRBV27|.|TRBJ2-6
ASSLGGAPISGANVLT
>TRBV7-6|.|TRBJ2-2
ATSVPNTGELF
>TRBV27|TRBD1|TRBJ1-1
ASSWGTGSNTEAF
>TRBV30|.|TRBJ1-5
AWSPGRGNQPQH
>TRBV11-2|.|TRBJ1-4
ASSSWGLGDFEKLF
>TRBV6-1|.|TRBJ2-4
ASSESRAFKNIQY
>TRBV27|.|.
ASSLGRGSSYEQY
>TRBV7-8|TRBD1|TRBJ1-2
ASSLGQGFGFNYGYT
>TRBV14|.|TRBJ2-1
ASSQDRWGGPYNEQF
>TRBV5-6|TRBD1|TRBJ2-5
ASSWGTGKETQY
>TRBV29-1|.|TRBJ2-7
SVGGGREPYEQY
>TRBV1|.|TRBJ1-2
TSSQDPGYT
>TRBV6-4|.|TRBJ2-1
ASSEGVATYNEQF
>TRBV11-3|TRBD1|TRBJ2-7
ASSSLDRGMYSYEQY
>TRBV5-8|.|TRBJ1-5
ASSFSVVHSNQPQH
>TRBV6-1|.|TRBJ1-2
ASSEGLGLDGYT
>TRBV29-1|TRBD1|TRBJ2-2
SVFIPGQLNTGELF
>TRBV7-9|.|TRBJ2-1
ASSPLGGLSSYNEQF